These 21 T cell receptor beta chains originate from one sample sequenced in a study of T-cell memory formation after mild COVID-19. TCRdb reprocessed the 5' RACE reads via MiXCR and lists one record per CDR3 protein. The table has about half a million distinct CDR3 sequences, about 20% seen once. The specimen was PBMCs or a T cell subset sorted from them (not recorded which). All receptors derive from an adult woman who had mild COVID-19 (a few samples of this study predate the infection). Cell type and time point are not known.

This rearrangement joins TRBV5-4 to TRBJ1-2; D is uncertain. This CDR3 region has 14 residues. CDR1 and CDR2 from the germline V gene are SGHNT and YYREEE (reference sequence). Trimming took 0 bases from V and 3 from J, leaving 9 bases between them. CDR3: CASSLGSIHYGYTF. The CDR3 region has the DNA TGTGCCAGCAGCTTGGGGTCAATACACTATGGCTACACCTTC.

The rearrangement uses TRBV12-3 or TRBV12-4 and TRBJ1-5, with a tentative D call TRBD1 (5 bases). V lost 5 bases, J lost 6 bases, and 14 bases lay in between. This CDR3 region has 14 residues. The CDR3 spells CASSLQDVGQPQHF. The CDR3 DNA follows: TGTGCCAGCAGTCTACAGGACGTAGGTCAGCCCCAGCATTTT.

This clonotype was recorded a few times. The genes are TRBV11-3 and TRBJ2-3, with D unresolved. The CDR3 is made up of 13 amino acids. The V end lost 6 bases, the J end lost 0 bases, and 7 bases lay between the germline ends. CDR1 is SGHNT, CDR2 YENEEA, per germline. DNA for the CDR3: TGTGCCAGCAGGATACCTAGCACAGATACGCAGTATTTT. This codes for CASRIPSTDTQYF.

The chain carries TRBV30 and TRBJ2-3; TRBD2 matches 7 bases. In germline, CDR1 is GTSNPN, CDR2 SVGIG (reference sequence). J gave up 1 base and V 8 bases, and 9 bases lay outside the gene matches. The CDR3 runs 14 residues. The chain's CDR3 is CARSKAGGTDTQYF. The CDR3, as DNA: TGTGCCCGATCGAAGGCGGGGGGCACAGATACGCAGTATTTT.

J is TRBJ1-5 and V is TRBV7-8; D is unresolved. The CDR3 has 15 amino acids. Germline V gene lookup returns CDR1 SGHVS and CDR2 FQNEAQ. V lost 5 bases to trimming and J lost 3 bases, with 14 bases between them. The CDR3 nucleotides read TGTGCCAGCAGCCCTAGGCGTGAGATCAATCAGCCCCAGCATTTT. This codes for CASSPRREINQPQHF.

The V and J genes are TRBV4-2 and TRBJ2-7; no clear D gene. Looked up from germline, CDR1 is LGHNA and CDR2 is YNFKEQ. The length of the CDR3 is 13 residues. V was shortened by 0 bases and J by 6 bases, with 9 bases between the two germline ends. The CDR3: CASSQDPVPEQYF. The CDR3 coding sequence is TGTGCCAGCAGCCAAGATCCAGTGCCCGAGCAGTACTTC.

This clonotype was detected only a few times. The chain couples TRBV5-1 to TRBJ1-1; D is undetermined. The CDR3 spans 13 residues. The V and J ends lost 2 bases and 9 bases respectively, with 14 bases between them. Germline loops: CDR1 SGHRS, CDR2 YFSETQ. The CDR3 region is CASSFGVAVQAFF. In DNA, the CDR3 is TGCGCCAGCAGCTTCGGCGTGGCTGTTCAAGCTTTCTTT.

This clonotype was detected only a few times. At one of its ends the junction is not consistent with the germline gene, which may arise from a read error. The chain is built from TRBV7-9 and TRBJ2-4, with a possible D match to TRBD1 (5 bases). The CDR3 contains 9 residues. Germline CDR1 is SEHNR and CDR2 is FQNEAQ (reference sequence). The CDR3 region has the DNA TGTGCCAGCTCGGAAAGACAGACCTTC. It translates to CASSERQTF.

This clonotype was observed a handful of times. The genes are TRBV7-9 and TRBJ1-6; D remains ambiguous. The V gene's germline CDR1 is SEHNR and CDR2 FQNEAQ (reference sequence). This CDR3 contains 12 residues. V lost 4 bases, J lost 7 bases, and 5 bases lay in between. CDR3 sequence (DNA): TGTGCCAGCAGCTCGGGGAATTCACCCCTCCACTTT. Its protein is CASSSGNSPLHF.

This clonotype occurred many times. This rearrangement joins TRBV7-2 to TRBJ2-1; 13 bases are shared with TRBD2. Germline trimming cut 5 bases from V and 2 bases from J; bases unmatched to any gene: 15. Germline V CDR1 and CDR2: SGHTA, FQGNSA. The CDR3 sequence is 20 residues long. The CDR3 region is CASSPLPGTSGNRAYNEQFF. CDR3 nucleotides: TGTGCCAGCAGCCCCCTACCCGGGACTAGCGGGAATCGCGCCTACAATGAGCAGTTCTTC. The variable domain in full, completed from reference TRBV7-2 and TRBJ2-1, reads GAGVSQSPSNKVTEKGKDVELRCDPISGHTALYWYRQSLGQGLEFLIYFQGNSAPDKSGLPSDRFSAERTGGSVSTLTIQRTQQEDSAVYLCASSPLPGTSGNRAYNEQFFGPGTRLTVL.

V usage is TRBV24-1 and J usage is TRBJ2-3; TRBD2 aligns across 9 bases. V shed 2 bases, J shed 2 bases, and the junction held 7 bases outside the gene matches. The CDR3 spans 17 residues. The V gene's germline CDR1 is KGHDR and CDR2 SFDVKD. The CDR3 sequence is CATSDWGTSRFTDTQYF. CDR3 DNA: TGTGCCACCAGTGATTGGGGGACTAGCAGATTCACAGATACGCAGTATTTT.

This clonotype was observed a handful of times. The chain employs TRBV5-1 and TRBJ2-1; D gene unclear. The V end lost 6 bases, the J end lost 1 base, and 11 bases lay between the germline ends. CDR1 and CDR2 (germline): SGHRS, YFSETQ. This CDR3 has 14 amino acids. Here the CDR3 reads CASKVEGSYNEQFF. Here the CDR3 DNA reads TGCGCCAGCAAGGTAGAAGGGTCCTACAATGAGCAGTTCTTC.

There are a few counts of this clonotype. The chain couples TRBV19 to TRBJ2-7; 7 bases align to TRBD1. The ends lost 4 bases at V and 3 bases at J; junction bases unmatched: 9. The length of the CDR3 is 15 residues. Germline CDR1 LNHDA, CDR2 SQIVND (reference sequence). Here the CDR3 DNA reads TGTGCCAGTAGTACGAGGGACAGTTACCTCTACGAGCAGTACTTC. Protein product: CASSTRDSYLYEQYF.

This clonotype has a handful of counts. The rearrangement uses TRBV5-1 and TRBJ2-3; 7 bases align to TRBD2. Per the germline V gene, CDR1 is SGHRS and CDR2 is YFSETQ. This CDR3 is built from 20 residues. J lost 3 bases, V lost 4 bases, and 23 bases had no gene match. The CDR3 protein is CASSPRLKREWNGVTDTQYF. CDR3 bases: TGCGCCAGCAGCCCCAGATTGAAGCGGGAATGGAATGGGGTAACAGATACGCAGTATTTT. Complete variable domain (other parts from reference TRBV5-1 and TRBJ2-3): KAGVTQTPRYLIKTRGQQVTLSCSPISGHRSVSWYQQTPGQGLQFLFEYFSETQRNKGNFPGRFSGRQFSNSRSEMNVSTLELGDSALYLCASSPRLKREWNGVTDTQYFGPGTRLTVL.

The sample holds a few counts of this clonotype. The chain links TRBV30 to TRBJ2-2; 8 positions agree with TRBD1. The CDR3 runs to 15 residues. V shed 5 bases, J shed 2 bases, and the junction held 7 bases outside the gene matches. Per germline, CDR1 GTSNPN and CDR2 SVGIG (reference sequence). CDR3 nucleotides: TGTGCCTGGGCCCCGGACAGGGTTAACACCGGGGAGCTGTTTTTT. The encoded protein is CAWAPDRVNTGELFF. Looking up the rest from reference TRBV30 and TRBJ2-2 gives the full variable domain: SQTIHQWPATLVQPVGSPLSLECTVEGTSNPNLYWYRQAAGRGLQLLFYSVGIGQISSEVPQNLSASRPQDRQFILSSKKLLLSDSGFYLCAWAPDRVNTGELFFGEGSRLTVL.

This clonotype showed up just a few times. J is TRBJ2-1 and V is TRBV7-7; possible D gene TRBD2, 6 bases. Per the germline V gene, CDR1 is SSHAT and CDR2 is FNYEAQ (reference sequence). The CDR3 spans 12 residues. The CDR3 loop is CASGNSRNEQFF. CDR3 in DNA: TGTGCTAGCGGTAATAGCCGCAATGAGCAGTTCTTC. The whole variable domain, remainder taken from reference TRBV7-7 and TRBJ2-1, is GAGVSQSPRYKVTKRGQDVTLRCDPISSHATLYWYQQALGQGPEFLTYFNYEAQPDKSGLPSDRFSAERPEGSISTLTIQRTEQRDSAMYRCASGNSRNEQFFGPGTRLTVL.

This clonotype was seen a handful of times. J is TRBJ2-4 and V is TRBV21-1. TRBV21-1 is a pseudogene. This CDR3 is built from 15 residues. The CDR3 nucleotides read TGTGCCAGCAGCAAGATTCGGCGGAACGTAAACATTCAGTACTTC. It is translated as CASSKIRRNVNIQYF.

This clonotype was counted only a few times. This rearrangement joins TRBV5-1 to TRBJ2-7; D remains unclear. V was clipped by 0 bases and J by 3 bases, with 7 bases between them. This CDR3 spans 13 amino acids. Germline-derived CDR1 and CDR2 are SGHRS and YFSETQ. The CDR3: CASSLAAGYEQYF. CDR3 sequence (DNA): TGCGCCAGCAGCTTGGCCGCAGGCTACGAGCAGTACTTC.

This clonotype was recorded at least ten times. J is TRBJ2-2 and V is TRBV5-5; 7 nucleotides align to TRBD1. This CDR3 is built from 15 residues. The germline CDR1 and CDR2 sequences are SGHKS and YYEKEE (reference sequence). Losses at the gene ends were 5 bases for V and 0 bases for J; bases not matched to a gene: 4. The CDR3 bases are TGTGCCAGCAGTCGGGACAGCGCGAACACCGGGGAGCTGTTTTTT. Encoded protein: CASSRDSANTGELFF.

This chain connects TRBV7-6 to TRBJ2-6, with D perhaps matching TRBD2 (5 bases). The CDR3 spans 15 residues. V was pared by 3 bases and J by 0 bases, with 6 bases between. CDR1 is SGHVS and CDR2 is FNYEAQ in the germline V gene. The CDR3 loop reads CASSLDFSGANVLTF. In nucleotides, the CDR3 is TGTGCCAGCAGCTTGGACTTCTCTGGGGCCAACGTCCTGACTTTC. The variable domain in full, with the rest retrieved from reference TRBV7-6 and TRBJ2-6, is GAGVSQSPRYKVTKRGQDVALRCDPISGHVSLYWYRQALGQGPEFLTYFNYEAQQDKSGLPNDRFSAERPEGSISTLTIQRTEQRDSAMYRCASSLDFSGANVLTFGAGSRLTVL.

This clonotype was counted a few times. The chain has TRBV20-1 and TRBJ2-1; D may be TRBD2 (5 bases). Germline CDR1 reads DFQATT; CDR2 reads SNEGSKA (reference sequence). V dropped 4 bases and J dropped 4 bases, with 14 bases sitting between them. CDR3 length: 14 residues. CDR3 nucleotides: TGCAGTGCTAAGGACTCTCGAGGTTACAATGAGCAGTTCTTC. It translates to CSAKDSRGYNEQFF.